Each of the 24 T cell receptor beta chains below was sequenced from the same sample in a study of blood T cell repertoires in COVID-19. Profiling relied on immunoSEQ multiplex PCR, and the TCRdb table lists in-frame clones only, not all of them. The sample holds some 100,000 clones, approximately 88% seen once. Material: peripheral blood. The origin of the receptors is a woman between 55 and 75 years old with acute or convalescent COVID-19.

V gene TRBV9 combines with J gene TRBJ2-7; 9 bases agree with TRBD1. With 0 bases clipped from V and 2 bases from J, the junction kept 6 bases outside the gene matches. This CDR3 comprises 16 residues. Per the germline V gene, CDR1 is SGDLS and CDR2 is YYNGEE. CDR3 nucleotides: TGTGCCAGCAGCGTAGCTACAAGGGACAGGGCCTACGAGCAGTACGTC. It yields the protein CASSVATRDRAYEQYV.

This sequence joins TRBV19 and TRBJ2-3; a weak D match, TRBD1 (8 bases). CDR3 size: 15 residues. CDR1 is LNHDA, CDR2 SQIVND, per germline (reference sequence). Between the trimmed V and J ends, which lost 7 bases and 3 bases, there was a span of 17 bases. The CDR3 is CASTPGQGGTDTQYF. The CDR3 bases are TGTGCCAGTACCCCAGGACAGGGAGGGACAGATACGCAGTATTTT.

Relative to its sample, this clone is medium-sized. The chain couples TRBV12-3 or TRBV12-4 to TRBJ1-5; D is unresolved. V dropped 7 bases and J dropped 3 bases, with 10 bases sitting between them. The CDR3 length is 13 residues. CDR3 coding DNA: TGTGCCAGCACACCCGACTTCAATCAGCCCCAGCATTTT. Translated: CASTPDFNQPQHF.

For the CDR3, the DNA is TGTGCCAGCAGCCCTCGACTACACCCGGGACTAGGTGGGGAGCTGTTTTTT. Its protein is CASSPRLHPGLGGELFF. V and J are TRBV14 and TRBJ2-2, with TRBD2 identical over 8 bases. V trimming: 4 bases; J trimming: 8 bases; junction bases outside the gene matches: 15. In germline, CDR1 is SGHDN, CDR2 FVKESK. There are 17 residues in the CDR3.

The chain uses TRBV7-8 and TRBJ1-3, with TRBD1 as a possible D gene (5 bases). This CDR3 has 14 amino acids. The V end lost 3 bases, the J end lost 1 base, and 7 bases lay between the germline ends. CDR1 is SGHVS, CDR2 FQNEAQ, per germline. The CDR3 DNA follows: TGTGCCAGCAGCTTGGGGACTTCTGGAAACACCATATATTTT. Translation gives CASSLGTSGNTIYF.

The chain is built from TRBV5-1 and TRBJ1-2; 7 positions agree with TRBD1. J gave up 4 bases and V 2 bases, and 14 bases lay outside the gene matches. CDR1 and CDR2 (germline): SGHRS, YFSETQ. The CDR3 contains 17 residues. The DNA for the CDR3 is TGCGCCAGCAGCTTTGACGGGACAGCCTCCTGGGGCTATGGCTACACCTTC. It is translated as CASSFDGTASWGYGYTF.

The rearrangement links TRBV7-3 to TRBJ1-1, with unresolved D. The CDR3 spans 15 residues. V was cut by 1 base and J by 1 base, with 10 bases left in between. From germline, CDR1 is SGHTA and CDR2 FQGTGA. CDR3 sequence reads: CASSLNGLANTEAFF. The DNA of the CDR3 is TGTGCCAGCAGCTTAAACGGACTTGCGAACACTGAAGCTTTCTTT.

The chain has TRBV7-2 and TRBJ2-2; 7 bases are a match to TRBD1. V lost 4 bases and J lost 3; bases outside the gene matches: 11. The length of the CDR3 is 17 residues. Germline V gives CDR1 SGHTA, CDR2 FQGNSA. CDR3 coding DNA: TGTGCCAGCAGCTCACGAACTCAGGGGGATTACACCGGGGAGCTGTTTTTT. Residues: CASSSRTQGDYTGELFF.

This sequence joins TRBV7-3 and TRBJ2-1; the match to TRBD2 covers 11 bases. The V segment lost 1 base and the J segment 0 bases; nucleotides outside the gene matches: 2. CDR3 length: 17 residues. In germline, CDR1 is SGHTA, CDR2 FQGTGA. The CDR3 bases are TGTGCCAGCAGCTTAAATAGCGGGAGGGGCTCCTACAATGAGCAGTTCTTC. It yields the protein CASSLNSGRGSYNEQFF.

The chain couples TRBV28 to TRBJ1-5; D is perhaps TRBD1 (5 bases). CDR1 is MDHEN and CDR2 is SYDVKM in the germline V gene. Trimming left V 3 bases short and J 0 bases short, with 12 bases between. This CDR3 contains 16 residues. In nucleotides, the CDR3 is TGTGCCAGCAGTTTTTCCGGGGGAGGTAGCAATCAGCCCCAGCATTTT. Amino acid sequence: CASSFSGGGSNQPQHF.

The chain carries TRBV10-3 and TRBJ2-1; 15 bases are a match to TRBD2. The CDR3 length is 13 residues. The V gene's germline CDR1 is ENHRY and CDR2 SYGVKD. The V and J ends lost 11 bases and 8 bases, in that order; junction bases with no gene match: 4. The CDR3 DNA is TGTGCCGCGGGACTAGCGGGAGGAGATGAGCAGTTCTTC. Its protein is CAAGLAGGDEQFF.

The chain joins TRBV30 to TRBJ1-3, with D tentatively TRBD1 (6 bases). The germline V and J ends were trimmed by 3 bases and 7 bases, with 13 bases remaining between them. From germline, CDR1 is GTSNPN and CDR2 SVGIG (reference sequence). CDR3 size: 13 residues. The CDR3: CAWSEQGPNTIYF. The CDR3 DNA follows: TGTGCCTGGAGCGAACAGGGTCCCAACACCATATATTTT.

The chain links TRBV29-1 to TRBJ2-2; 11 nucleotides align to TRBD2. Germline assignment: CDR1 SQVTM and CDR2 ANQGSEA. This CDR3 contains 17 residues. The junction had 7 bases not matched to a gene; V was cut back by 1 base and J by 3 bases. The CDR3 nucleotides read TGCAGCGTTGAAGTTAGCGGGAGGGCCGGGTACACCGGGGAGCTGTTTTTT. Its protein product is CSVEVSGRAGYTGELFF.

V and J are TRBV27 and TRBJ2-3; 12 positions agree with TRBD1. Germline V CDR1 and CDR2: MNHEY, SMNVEV (reference sequence). After removal of 10 bases from V and 5 bases from J, the junction contained 4 bases not matched to a gene. The CDR3 is 13 amino acids. In DNA form, the CDR3 reads TGTGCCACCAGGGACAGGGGGCGAGATACGCAGTATTTT. This sequence encodes CATRDRGRDTQYF.

This chain uses TRBV9 with TRBJ2-5, with D possibly TRBD1 on 6 matching bases. The V gene's germline CDR1 is SGDLS and CDR2 YYNGEE. V was clipped by 0 bases and J by 1 base, with 16 bases between them. CDR3 size: 17 residues. The CDR3: CASSVGGWAGAQETQYF. CDR3 in DNA: TGTGCCAGCAGCGTAGGGGGGTGGGCAGGGGCCCAAGAGACCCAGTACTTC.

The sample holds one count of this clone. This sequence joins TRBV9 and TRBJ2-7; TRBD2 aligns across 14 bases. The germline CDR1 and CDR2 sequences are SGDLS and YYNGEE. J gave up 7 bases and V 4 bases, and 7 bases lay outside the gene matches. This CDR3 region has 15 residues. As DNA, the CDR3 is TGTGCCAGCAGCCCGGGACTAGCGGGAGCGAAGGAGCAGTACTTC. Translating gives CASSPGLAGAKEQYF.

This clone occurred once. The rearrangement joins TRBV5-1 to TRBJ1-3, with unresolved D. V was clipped by 0 bases and J by 0 bases, with 4 bases between them. There are 14 residues in the CDR3. The germline V gene encodes CDR1 SGHRS and CDR2 YFSETQ. The CDR3 DNA reads TGCGCCAGCAGCTTGGGGGCCTCTGGAAACACCATATATTTT. It yields the protein CASSLGASGNTIYF.

This clone was found once. This rearrangement joins TRBV28 to TRBJ1-5; D might be TRBD1 (6 bases). CDR3 length: 17 residues. CDR1 and CDR2 from the germline V gene are MDHEN and SYDVKM. V gave up 5 bases and J gave up 1 base, with 18 bases separating them. In nucleotides, the CDR3 is TGTGCCAGCAGTCTCCCCGGACAGCCCTGGAGCAATCAGCCCCAGCATTTT. Its protein product is CASSLPGQPWSNQPQHF.

The CDR3 coding sequence is TGTGCCAGCAGTGGACTAGCGGGGGTTTCCGGGGAGCTGTTTTTT. Encoded protein: CASSGLAGVSGELFF. The J gene is TRBJ2-2, the V gene TRBV27, with 13 bases that match TRBD2. The CDR3 loop spans 15 amino acids. In germline, CDR1 is MNHEY, CDR2 SMNVEV (reference sequence). The trim removed 5 bases at V and 6 bases at J, leaving 3 bases unmatched.

In this sample, this clone turned up a few times. The chain is built from TRBV23-1 and TRBJ2-7; 9 bases align to TRBD2. TRBV23-1 is placed among ORFs of uncertain function. Losses at the gene ends were 9 bases for V and 2 bases for J; bases not matched to a gene: 8. This CDR3 comprises 14 residues. The CDR3 loop reads CARELAGPAYEQYV. DNA of the CDR3: TGCGCCAGGGAGCTAGCGGGACCAGCCTACGAGCAGTACGTC.

The J gene is TRBJ1-1, the V gene TRBV28; 7 nucleotides align to TRBD1. Trimming at V came to 6 bases and at J to 3 bases, leaving 7 bases not matched to a gene. Germline CDR1 MDHEN, CDR2 SYDVKM. CDR3 length equals 14 residues. The CDR3 sequence is CASSPGTDHTEAFF. CDR3 in DNA: TGTGCCAGCAGCCCCGGGACAGACCACACTGAAGCTTTCTTT.

This chain joins TRBV5-4 and TRBJ2-5, with D possibly TRBD2 on 5 matching bases. The CDR3 runs 13 residues. The germline V gene encodes CDR1 SGHNT and CDR2 YYREEE (reference sequence). V shed 3 bases and J shed 7 bases, with 13 bases lying between them. The CDR3 here is CASSSDPAGTQYF. The CDR3 nucleotides are TGTGCCAGCAGCTCCGATCCTGCGGGGACCCAGTACTTC.

This chain joins TRBV24-1 and TRBJ2-5, with D possibly being TRBD2 (6 bases). Looked up from germline, CDR1 is KGHDR and CDR2 is SFDVKD. The CDR3 spans 14 residues. V was trimmed by 4 bases and J by 4 bases, leaving 12 bases between them. CDR3 DNA: TGTGCCACCAGTGACAGAATGACTAGAGAGACCCAGTACTTC. This encodes CATSDRMTRETQYF.

The chain employs TRBV9 and TRBJ2-1, with D possibly TRBD1 on 6 matching bases. V lost 0 bases and J 4 bases, leaving 11 bases between the germline ends. This CDR3 comprises 15 residues. The germline CDR1 and CDR2 sequences are SGDLS and YYNGEE. In DNA form, the CDR3 reads TGTGCCAGCAGCGTAGAGGGGGACCGTTACAATGAGCAGTTCTTC. Residues: CASSVEGDRYNEQFF.